The next 19 T cell receptor beta chains were all read from a single sample in a study of neurological immune-mediated disorders. Using its own MiXCR run on the 5' RACE reads, TCRdb lists one record per CDR3 protein. This table holds around 71,000 distinct CDR3 sequences, roughly 15% found once. The time point denotes: longitudinal time-point 1 (baseline). The sequenced material came from PBMCs. Every receptor here comes from a female donor with HTLV-1-associated myelopathy (HAM/TSP).

In this sample, this clonotype is medium-sized. The rearrangement joins TRBV10-2 to TRBJ2-7, with D unclear. V was pared by 2 bases and J by 0 bases, with 5 bases between. The CDR3 is 13 residues long. CDR1 and CDR2 from the germline V gene are WSHSY and SAAADI. The CDR3 protein is CASSELDSYEQYF. The CDR3 coding sequence is TGCGCCAGCAGTGAGCTAGACTCCTACGAGCAGTACTTC.

In its sample, this clonotype is medium-sized (0.01 to 0.1%). The chain recombines TRBV28 with TRBJ1-1; D gene uncertain. Trimming took off 7 bases at V and 4 bases at J, with 16 bases between the two ends. Germline V lookup: CDR1 MDHEN, CDR2 SYDVKM. The CDR3 contains 14 residues. CDR3 loop: CASTPSVKATEAFF. CDR3 bases: TGTGCCAGCACCCCTAGTGTAAAGGCCACTGAAGCTTTCTTT.

This clonotype was recorded many times. The chain employs TRBV21-1 and TRBJ2-7; the table assigns TRBD2, which was not confirmed against the DNA. TRBV21-1 is recorded as a pseudogene. CDR3 length: 19 amino acids. This chain's CDR3 is CASSKDLIEGGDRSYEQYF. In nucleotides, the CDR3 is TGTGCCAGCAGCAAAGATCTGATAGAGGGAGGGGACAGGTCCTACGAGCAGTACTTC.

The rearrangement uses TRBV29-1 and TRBJ2-1, with D unclear. V lost 4 bases, J lost 0 bases, and 7 bases lay in between. This CDR3 has 13 amino acids. Germline lookup yields CDR1 SQVTM and CDR2 ANQGSEA. The DNA of the CDR3 is TGCAGCGTTGTTGAAATCTCCTACAATGAGCAGTTCTTC. It codes for CSVVEISYNEQFF.

This clonotype has at least ten counts. The rearrangement joins TRBV4-1 to TRBJ2-7; D could derive from TRBD1 or TRBD2 (5 bases each). The germline CDR1 and CDR2 sequences are MGHRA and YSYEKL. V was trimmed by 1 base and J by 4 bases, leaving 8 bases between them. The CDR3 runs 13 residues. This CDR3 reads CASSQGDGYEQYF. The CDR3 coding sequence is TGCGCCAGCAGCCAAGGGGACGGTTACGAGCAGTACTTC.

This clonotype was recorded at least ten times. The V call is TRBV5-1, the J call TRBJ2-3, with 7 nucleotides matching TRBD2. Germline values: CDR1 SGHRS, CDR2 YFSETQ. V shed 7 bases and J 6 bases; nucleotides not matched to a gene: 11. The CDR3 is 14 amino acids. For the CDR3, the DNA is TGCGCCAGCCGGGCGGTAGCGGGCGATGATACGCAGTATTTT. Its protein product is CASRAVAGDDTQYF.

At least ten counts were recorded for this clonotype. V is TRBV24-1 and J is TRBJ2-1; TRBD2 agrees at 7 bases. The V gene's germline CDR1 is KGHDR and CDR2 SFDVKD. Trimming at V came to 7 bases and at J to 4 bases, leaving 3 bases not matched to a gene. The CDR3 extends over 13 amino acids. The CDR3 reads CATSRDYYNEQFF. In nucleotides, the CDR3 is TGTGCCACCAGCCGGGACTATTACAATGAGCAGTTCTTC.

This clonotype was found many times. The chain carries TRBV30 and TRBJ2-7, with D hard to call. This CDR3 comprises 12 residues. Germline V gene data show CDR1 as GTSNPN and CDR2 as SVGIG (reference sequence). V lost 3 bases and J 6 bases, leaving 12 bases between the germline ends. Here the CDR3 DNA reads TGTGCCTGGAGCGTTTCGCGGAGCGAGCAGTACTTC. It codes for CAWSVSRSEQYF.

The sample holds many counts of this clonotype. V is TRBV4-1 and J is TRBJ2-3; TRBD1 or TRBD2 may be the D gene (6 bases each). V lost 1 base and J 4 bases, leaving 12 bases between the germline ends. The germline V gene has CDR1 MGHRA and CDR2 YSYEKL. The CDR3 covers 15 residues. The CDR3 protein is CASSQGGTRADTQYF. The DNA of the CDR3 is TGCGCCAGCAGCCAAGGCGGGACAAGGGCAGATACGCAGTATTTT.

This clonotype was observed many times. The gene calls are TRBV11-2 and TRBJ2-3; 8 bases fit TRBD2. There are 17 residues in the CDR3. From germline, CDR1 is SGHAT and CDR2 FQNNGV. Germline trimming cut 2 bases from V and 2 bases from J; bases unmatched to any gene: 9. CDR3 protein: CASSLISGARITDTQYF. DNA of the CDR3: TGTGCCAGCAGCTTAATTAGCGGGGCCCGTATCACAGATACGCAGTATTTT.

This clonotype has a handful of counts. This chain's CDR3 is CASSPSGGITGELFF. Here the CDR3 DNA reads TGTGCCAGCAGTCCCAGTGGTGGGATCACCGGGGAGCTGTTTTTT. The gene calls are TRBV6-6 and TRBJ2-2, with D unresolved. V gave up 5 bases and J gave up 4 bases, with 14 bases separating them. CDR1 and CDR2 from the germline V gene are MNHNY and SVGAGI (reference sequence). CDR3 length equals 15 residues.

This clonotype has at least ten counts. This chain links TRBV5-6 with TRBJ2-1; TRBD2 agrees at 8 bases. The CDR3 runs to 15 residues. Germline values: CDR1 SGHDT, CDR2 YYEEEE. V shed 4 bases, J shed 1 base, and the junction held 4 bases outside the gene matches. The CDR3 region is CASSQSGSSYNEQFF. As DNA, the CDR3 is TGTGCCAGCAGCCAGAGCGGGAGTTCCTACAATGAGCAGTTCTTC. The complete variable domain, with remaining parts taken from reference TRBV5-6 and TRBJ2-1, reads DAGVTQSPTHLIKTRGQQVTLRCSPKSGHDTVSWYQQALGQGPQFIFQYYEEEERQRGNFPDRFSGHQFPNYSSELNVNALLLGDSALYLCASSQSGSSYNEQFFGPGTRLTVL.

There are many counts of this clonotype. The chain carries TRBV7-2 and TRBJ1-1; the D gene is possibly TRBD1 (6 bases). From germline, CDR1 is SGHTA and CDR2 FQGNSA. The CDR3 covers 13 residues. With 5 bases removed from V and 10 bases from J, the gap between germline ends came to 17 bases. In nucleotides, the CDR3 is TGTGCCAGCAGCCTACAGGGCTCGGCGGCAGCTTTCTTT. This gives the protein CASSLQGSAAAFF.

This clonotype has only a few counts. This chain connects TRBV20-1 to TRBJ2-2, with 8 nucleotides matching TRBD1. CDR1 is DFQATT, CDR2 SNEGSKA, per germline (reference sequence). J was trimmed by 4 bases and V by 0 bases; bases with no gene match: 7. The CDR3 has 16 amino acids. CDR3 loop: CSARDPGQGGTGELFF. CDR3 in DNA: TGCAGTGCTAGAGACCCCGGACAGGGAGGCACCGGGGAGCTGTTTTTT.

This clonotype was detected only a few times. The V call is TRBV2, the J call TRBJ2-3; the match to TRBD2 covers 13 bases. With 6 bases clipped from V and 5 bases from J, the junction kept 5 bases outside the gene matches. CDR1 is SNHLY, CDR2 FYNNEI, per germline. This CDR3 is 15 amino acids long. The CDR3 region is CASRRTSGGGDTQYF. CDR3 nucleotide sequence: TGTGCCAGCAGGAGGACTAGCGGGGGTGGAGATACGCAGTATTTT.

Ten or more counts support this clonotype. V usage is TRBV7-8 and J usage is TRBJ2-1; 7 bases line up with TRBD2. J lost 4 bases, V lost 3 bases, and 3 bases had no gene match. Germline CDR1 SGHVS, CDR2 FQNEAQ. The CDR3 totals 14 residues. This CDR3 is CASSFAGDYNEQFF. CDR3 DNA: TGTGCCAGCAGCTTTGCGGGGGATTACAATGAGCAGTTCTTC.

This clonotype was counted ten times or more. The chain couples TRBV28 to TRBJ2-1; a possible D gene is TRBD1 (6 bases). The CDR3 is 16 amino acids. Germline V gene lookup returns CDR1 MDHEN and CDR2 SYDVKM. V was clipped by 3 bases and J by 2 bases, with 14 bases between them. The CDR3 loop is CASSFSQGRTYNEQFF. The CDR3 DNA reads as TGTGCCAGCAGTTTTTCGCAGGGGCGTACCTACAATGAGCAGTTCTTC.

This clonotype was seen at least ten times. CDR3 sequence reads: CASSFSTGTARTDTQYF. The CDR3 DNA follows: TGCGCCAGCAGCTTTTCGACCGGGACAGCTCGCACAGATACGCAGTATTTT. V is TRBV5-1 and J is TRBJ2-3; the match to TRBD1 covers 7 bases. The CDR3 sequence is 17 residues long. The V gene end was trimmed by 2 bases and the J gene end by 1 base; junction bases not matched to a gene: 10. From germline, CDR1 is SGHRS and CDR2 YFSETQ.

This clonotype appeared many times. J is TRBJ2-2 and V is TRBV9; the D is unclear. The CDR3 totals 13 residues. Trimming cost V 4 bases and J 3 bases, with 7 bases left between them. Germline V gene data show CDR1 as SGDLS and CDR2 as YYNGEE. CDR3: CASSPPDTGELFF. The CDR3 DNA is TGTGCCAGCAGCCCCCCGGACACCGGGGAGCTGTTTTTT.